These 18 T cell receptor beta chains share one sample of origin, sequenced in a study of chemoradiotherapy in HPV16-positive cancers. Method: immunoSEQ multiplex PCR; TCRdb's copy keeps in-frame clones and lacks some. The top ten clones hold about 3.5% of a sample with about 19,000 clones, about 80% of them seen once. The specimen comprised blood, sampled from a patient who underwent chemoradiotherapy. The receptors shown here come from a human donor with HPV-associated anogenital cancer.

This clone has a single count. V gene TRBV4-2 combines with J gene TRBJ1-4, with 10 positions matching TRBD1. The CDR3 is 19 residues long. In germline, CDR1 is LGHNA, CDR2 YNFKEQ. J gave up 8 bases and V 4 bases, and 19 bases lay outside the gene matches. CDR3 sequence reads: CASSPPGQGNRNVKEKLFF. The CDR3 bases are TGTGCCAGCAGCCCCCCGGGACAGGGGAATAGGAACGTAAAGGAAAAACTGTTTTTT.

This CDR3 is CASSQDLGRESNEQFF. DNA of the CDR3: TGTGCCAGCAGCCAGGACCTCGGGAGAGAGTCCAATGAGCAGTTCTTC. The chain couples TRBV4-2 to TRBJ2-1; weak D call: TRBD2 (6 bases). This CDR3 contains 16 residues. Trimming took 3 bases from V and 6 from J, leaving 18 bases between them. Germline CDR1 and CDR2: LGHNA and YNFKEQ.

This clone was counted a few times. The CDR3 nucleotides read TGTGCCAGCAGCTTAGGCGCAGCCCTATCCCACGAGCAGTACTTC. Protein: CASSLGAALSHEQYF. The chain uses TRBV7-9 and TRBJ2-7; D not resolved. Germline V lookup: CDR1 SEHNR, CDR2 FQNEAQ (reference sequence). V lost 1 base and J lost 5, with 15 bases in between. This CDR3 has 15 amino acids. The entire variable domain, with the rest obtained from reference TRBV7-9 and TRBJ2-7, is as follows: DTGVSQNPRHKITKRGQNVTFRCDPISEHNRLYWYRQTLGQGPEFLTYFQNEAQLEKSRLLSDRFSAERPKGSFSTLEIQRTEQGDSAMYLCASSLGAALSHEQYFGPGTRLTVT.

This CDR3 is CASSRQGPDEAFF. The CDR3 nucleotides read TGTGCCAGTAGCAGACAGGGGCCGGATGAAGCTTTCTTT. V is TRBV19 and J is TRBJ1-1; 8 bases map to TRBD1. Germline V gene lookup returns CDR1 LNHDA and CDR2 SQIVND (reference sequence). The CDR3 is made up of 13 amino acids. The ends lost 6 bases at V and 7 bases at J; junction bases unmatched: 7.

V is TRBV5-1 and J is TRBJ1-6; D may be TRBD1 (5 bases). Germline CDR1 is SGHRS and CDR2 is YFSETQ. The germline V and J ends were trimmed by 0 bases and 5 bases, with 18 bases remaining between them. The CDR3 is 18 amino acids. DNA of the CDR3: TGCGCCAGCAGCTTGGTATTACCGGGGGACCGAGATAATTCACCCCTCCACTTT. Encoded protein: CASSLVLPGDRDNSPLHF.

The J gene is TRBJ2-4, the V gene TRBV27; 7 bases are a match to TRBD1. Germline lookup yields CDR1 MNHEY and CDR2 SMNVEV (reference sequence). V shed 6 bases and J 8 bases; nucleotides not matched to a gene: 7. The CDR3 contains 13 residues. CDR3 residues: CASRGQAAHIQYF. CDR3 coding DNA: TGTGCCAGCAGAGGACAGGCGGCACACATTCAGTACTTC.

The J gene is TRBJ2-3, the V gene TRBV5-5; 7 bases fit TRBD1. V shed 4 bases, J shed 2 bases, and the junction held 7 bases outside the gene matches. Looked up from germline, CDR1 is SGHKS and CDR2 is YYEKEE (reference sequence). The CDR3 consists of 15 residues. The CDR3 DNA follows: TGTGCCAGCAGCCCACCGACAGGGCTCACAGATACGCAGTATTTT. Protein sequence: CASSPPTGLTDTQYF.

This chain joins TRBV2 and TRBJ2-4; no firm D call. The CDR3 loop spans 14 amino acids. Germline V CDR1 and CDR2: SNHLY, FYNNEI. Trimming removed 1 base at V and 2 bases at J, with 6 bases between. The chain's CDR3 is CASSEDSSKNIQYF. The CDR3 DNA follows: TGTGCCAGCAGTGAAGACAGCTCCAAAAACATTCAGTACTTC.

This chain connects TRBV5-6 to TRBJ1-2, with D unclear. Germline V gives CDR1 SGHDT, CDR2 YYEEEE. The CDR3 consists of 13 residues. Trimming removed 0 bases at V and 6 bases at J, with 9 bases between. CDR3 bases: TGTGCCAGCAGCTTGGGTCCCGGGGATGGCTACACCTTC. It translates to CASSLGPGDGYTF.

The chain links TRBV18 to TRBJ2-7; TRBD2 agrees at 10 bases. The CDR3 length is 17 residues. Germline-derived CDR1 and CDR2 are KGHSH and LQKENI. The V and J ends lost 2 bases and 2 bases, in that order; junction bases with no gene match: 9. The chain's CDR3 is CASSPWIAGGSAYEQYF. The CDR3 bases are TGTGCCAGCTCACCATGGATAGCGGGGGGCTCAGCCTACGAGCAGTACTTC.

This rearrangement joins TRBV7-3 to TRBJ1-1, with a tentative D call TRBD1 (6 bases). CDR1 SGHTA and CDR2 FQGTGA come from the germline V gene. This CDR3 spans 13 amino acids. V was pared by 5 bases and J by 8 bases, with 15 bases between. The CDR3 sequence is CASSLSGTTEAFF. CDR3 nucleotide sequence: TGTGCCAGCAGCCTCTCCGGGACAACCGAAGCTTTCTTT.

Note on this clone: At one end, the junction sequence differs from germline, possibly due to a read error. The sample holds other DNA sequences that translate to the same CDR3. J is TRBJ2-7 and V is TRBV7-9; D may be TRBD2 (5 bases). The V gene's germline CDR1 is SEHNR and CDR2 FQNEAQ (reference sequence). This CDR3 has 13 residues. The CDR3 here is CASSLPGSYEQYF. The CDR3 DNA is TGTGCCAGTAGCTTACCGGGGTCCTACGAGCAGTACTTC.

This chain connects TRBV19 to TRBJ1-1, with 7 bases lining up with TRBD1. The germline gives CDR1 LNHDA, CDR2 SQIVND (reference sequence). Trimming cost V 5 bases and J 5 bases; bases outside gene matches: 11. This CDR3 has 15 amino acids. The CDR3 protein is CASSGGRQGRTEAFF. CDR3 bases: TGTGCCAGTAGTGGGGGCCGACAGGGAAGAACTGAAGCTTTCTTT.

The chain couples TRBV19 to TRBJ1-1; tentatively, D is TRBD1 (6 bases). Trimming removed 0 bases at V and 10 bases at J, with 15 bases between. Germline CDR1 reads LNHDA; CDR2 reads SQIVND (reference sequence). CDR3 length: 14 residues. In nucleotides, the CDR3 is TGTGCCAGTAGTATAGAACCTACAGGGTGGGCAGCTTTCTTT. The encoded protein is CASSIEPTGWAAFF.

The V and J genes are TRBV4-3 and TRBJ2-7, with D tentatively TRBD1 (6 bases). The germline gives CDR1 LGHNA, CDR2 YSLEER. V gave up 3 bases and J gave up 1 base, with 19 bases separating them. CDR3 length: 17 amino acids. The CDR3, as DNA: TGCGCCAGCAGCCAGAATCACAGGGTGACGGGTTCCTACGAGCAGTACTTC. Translating gives CASSQNHRVTGSYEQYF.

This chain's CDR3 is CASSLTGMNTEAFF. The CDR3 DNA reads as TGCGCCAGCAGCTTGACAGGAATGAACACTGAAGCTTTCTTT. The chain joins TRBV5-1 to TRBJ1-1, with D perhaps matching TRBD1 (5 bases). The V end lost 1 base, the J end lost 0 bases, and 7 bases lay between the germline ends. The V gene's germline CDR1 is SGHRS and CDR2 YFSETQ. CDR3 length equals 14 residues.

This chain uses TRBV2 with TRBJ2-4; 7 bases match TRBD1. The CDR3 length is 15 residues. The ends lost 3 bases at V and 3 bases at J; junction bases unmatched: 5. The germline V gene encodes CDR1 SNHLY and CDR2 FYNNEI. CDR3: CASSEKGAGKNIQYF. As DNA, the CDR3 is TGTGCCAGCAGTGAGAAGGGGGCAGGCAAAAACATTCAGTACTTC.

This chain uses TRBV7-9 with TRBJ1-3; D unresolved. The germline V gene encodes CDR1 SEHNR and CDR2 FQNEAQ (reference sequence). Trimming stripped 7 bases from V and 0 bases from J, with 13 bases between. The CDR3 totals 15 residues. DNA for the CDR3: TGTGCCAGCAACTCCGCCGGTCGCTCTGGAAACACCATATATTTT. It translates to CASNSAGRSGNTIYF. Based on the CDR3 plus reference TRBV7-9 and TRBJ1-3, the full variable domain is DTGVSQNPRHKITKRGQNVTFRCDPISEHNRLYWYRQTLGQGPEFLTYFQNEAQLEKSRLLSDRFSAERPKGSFSTLEIQRTEQGDSAMYLCASNSAGRSGNTIYFGEGSWLTVV.